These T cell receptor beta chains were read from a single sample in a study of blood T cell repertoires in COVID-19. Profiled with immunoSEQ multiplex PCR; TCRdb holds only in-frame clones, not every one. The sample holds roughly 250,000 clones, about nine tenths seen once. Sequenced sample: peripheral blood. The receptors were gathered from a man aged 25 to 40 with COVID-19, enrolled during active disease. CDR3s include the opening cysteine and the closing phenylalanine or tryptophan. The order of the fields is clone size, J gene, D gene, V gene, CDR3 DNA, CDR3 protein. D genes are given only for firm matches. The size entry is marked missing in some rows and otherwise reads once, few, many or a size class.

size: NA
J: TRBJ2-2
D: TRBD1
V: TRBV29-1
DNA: TGCAGCGTGCCGGGACAGGGCAGGCCCGGGGAGCTGTTTTTT
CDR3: CSVPGQGRPGELFF

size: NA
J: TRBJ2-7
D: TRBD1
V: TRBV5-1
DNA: TGCGCCAGCAGCCTCGGACAGGTAACCTACGAGCAGTACTTC
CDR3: CASSLGQVTYEQYF

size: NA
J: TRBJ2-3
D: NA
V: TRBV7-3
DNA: TGTGCCAGCAGCTTAGGGGACACTACCACAGATACGCAGTATTTT
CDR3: CASSLGDTTTDTQYF

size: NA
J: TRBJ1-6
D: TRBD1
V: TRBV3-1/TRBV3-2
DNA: TGTGCCAGCAGCCGGACGCAGGGGGGAGGCAATTCACCCCTCCACTTT
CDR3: CASSRTQGGGNSPLHF

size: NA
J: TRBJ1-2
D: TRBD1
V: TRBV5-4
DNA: TGTGCCAGCAGCTGGGGACAGGCAGGCTACACCTTC
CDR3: CASSWGQAGYTF

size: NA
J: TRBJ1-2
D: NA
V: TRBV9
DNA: TGTGCCAGCAGCGTAGACTCAGGGAAAGGCTACACCTTC
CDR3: CASSVDSGKGYTF

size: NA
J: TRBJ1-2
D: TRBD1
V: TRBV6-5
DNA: TGTGCCAGCAGTCCCTGGACAGGGGGCTACTATGGCTACACCTTC
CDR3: CASSPWTGGYYGYTF

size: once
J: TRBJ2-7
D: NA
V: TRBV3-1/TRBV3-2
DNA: TGTGCCAGCAGCCGCGATGATTACGAGCAGTACTTC
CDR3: CASSRDDYEQYF

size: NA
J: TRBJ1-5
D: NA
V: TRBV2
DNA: TGTGCCAGCAGTGCTGGTGGGGGCGGGCAGCCCCAGCATTTT
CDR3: CASSAGGGGQPQHF

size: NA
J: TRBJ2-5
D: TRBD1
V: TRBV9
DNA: TGTGCCAGCAGCTCCCGACAGGGGAAGACCCAGTACTTC
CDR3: CASSSRQGKTQYF

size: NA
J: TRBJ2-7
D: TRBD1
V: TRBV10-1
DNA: TGCGCCACCGGACAGGGCAAATACGAGCAGTACTTC
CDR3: CATGQGKYEQYF

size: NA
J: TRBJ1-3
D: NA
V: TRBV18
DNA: TGTGCCAGCTCCCTGCCGAGAAACACGGCGGACACCATATATTTT
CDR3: CASSLPRNTADTIYF

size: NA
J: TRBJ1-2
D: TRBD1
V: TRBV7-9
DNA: TGTGCCAGCAGCTTCTCGACAGGGAACTATGGCTACACCTTC
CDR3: CASSFSTGNYGYTF

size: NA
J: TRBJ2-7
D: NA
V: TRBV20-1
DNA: TGCAGTGCTGCCAGGTCTGGCGAGCAGTACTTC
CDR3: CSAARSGEQYF

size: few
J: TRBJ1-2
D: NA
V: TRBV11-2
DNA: TGTGCCAGCAGCTTAAACAGTAACTATGGCTACACCTTC
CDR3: CASSLNSNYGYTF

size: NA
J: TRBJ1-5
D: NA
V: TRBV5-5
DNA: TGTGCCAGCAGCTCGGCGGGGGGGTTAAATCAGCCCCAGCATTTT
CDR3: CASSSAGGLNQPQHF